The 24 T cell receptor beta chains given below trace back to one sample, sequenced in a study of cytomegalovirus exposure and HLA in healthy donors. Generated by immunoSEQ multiplex PCR, the TCRdb table keeps only in-frame clones and is missing some. The sample shows hundreds of thousands of clones, around nine tenths of them seen only once. Sequencing was carried out using PBMCs. These receptors all come from a man between 18 and 29 years old in good health and CMV-seronegative.

This clone was recorded only once. The gene calls are TRBV11-2 and TRBJ2-5; D gene ambiguous. CDR1 and CDR2 (germline): SGHAT, FQNNGV. CDR3 length: 11 residues. V lost 5 bases and J 5 bases, leaving 6 bases between the germline ends. CDR3 amino acids: CASSPRETQYF. The CDR3 DNA is TGTGCCAGCAGCCCTAGGGAGACCCAGTACTTC.

The V call is TRBV14, the J call TRBJ2-1; a possible D gene is TRBD1 (5 bases). The V end was cut by 5 bases, the J end by 2 bases, with 13 bases between. Germline V gives CDR1 SGHDN, CDR2 FVKESK. The CDR3 is made up of 15 amino acids. The CDR3 nucleotides read TGTGCCAGCAGCGGACAATTCCCCCCCTACAATGAGCAGTTCTTC. It translates to CASSGQFPPYNEQFF. Using reference TRBV14 and TRBJ2-1 for the parts outside the CDR3, the full variable domain is EAGVTQFPSHSVIEKGQTVTLRCDPISGHDNLYWYRRVMGKEIKFLLHFVKESKQDESGMPNNRFLAERTGGTYSTLKVQPAELEDSGVYFCASSGQFPPYNEQFFGPGTRLTVL.

The chain joins TRBV4-1 to TRBJ2-7; D is ambiguous. Germline V gene lookup returns CDR1 MGHRA and CDR2 YSYEKL. The CDR3 has 16 residues. Trimming stripped 0 bases from V and 2 bases from J, with 14 bases between. CDR3 sequence reads: CASSQDRSGPPYEQYF. CDR3 nucleotides: TGCGCCAGCAGCCAAGATCGTTCGGGTCCCCCCTACGAGCAGTACTTC.

The CDR3, as DNA: TGTGCCAGCATCGAGCGACTAGCGGGAGGCGAGCAGTACTTC. Residues: CASIERLAGGEQYF. The chain recombines TRBV2 with TRBJ2-7; TRBD2 agrees at 13 bases. V shed 7 bases, J shed 6 bases, and the junction held 6 bases outside the gene matches. The CDR3 runs 14 residues. CDR1 and CDR2 (germline): SNHLY, FYNNEI.

Written as DNA, the CDR3 is TGTGCCAGCAGCTTCGGCCAGGACTATGGCTACACCTTC. Residues: CASSFGQDYGYTF. V gene TRBV7-8 combines with J gene TRBJ1-2; D is unclear. The CDR3 is made up of 13 amino acids. Germline CDR1 is SGHVS and CDR2 is FQNEAQ. Deletions cut 3 bases from V and 3 bases from J, with 8 bases between. The full variable domain, with the rest looked up from reference TRBV7-8 and TRBJ1-2, is GAGVSQSPRYKVAKRGQDVALRCDPISGHVSLFWYQQALGQGPEFLTYFQNEAQLDKSGLPSDRFFAERPEGSVSTLKIQRTQQEDSAVYLCASSFGQDYGYTFGSGTRLTVV.

This chain connects TRBV9 to TRBJ2-3, with D possibly matching TRBD1 (6 bases). CDR1 SGDLS and CDR2 YYNGEE come from the germline V gene. V was clipped by 0 bases and J by 6 bases, with 11 bases between them. CDR3 length: 14 residues. CDR3 bases: TGTGCCAGCAGCGTAGACAGGGCGTGGGATACGCAGTATTTT. It codes for CASSVDRAWDTQYF.

The chain recombines TRBV12-5 with TRBJ2-7; D remains ambiguous. This CDR3 spans 17 amino acids. Germline V gene data show CDR1 as LGHNT and CDR2 as FRNRAP. The V and J ends lost 2 bases and 6 bases respectively, with 23 bases between them. In nucleotides, the CDR3 is TGTGCTAGTGGTTTGACCCGTTTAAACGGGTTGGTCTCCGAGCAGTACTTC. It encodes CASGLTRLNGLVSEQYF.

This clone has just one count. The rearrangement links TRBV5-6 to TRBJ2-5; 8 bases are shared with TRBD1. Germline V gives CDR1 SGHDT, CDR2 YYEEEE. The CDR3 contains 13 residues. V shed 5 bases, J shed 5 bases, and the junction held 5 bases outside the gene matches. The CDR3 sequence is CASRTGVGETQYF. The DNA of the CDR3 is TGTGCCAGCAGGACAGGGGTTGGGGAGACCCAGTACTTC. Supplemented by reference TRBV5-6 and TRBJ2-5, the full variable domain reads DAGVTQSPTHLIKTRGQQVTLRCSPKSGHDTVSWYQQALGQGPQFIFQYYEEEERQRGNFPDRFSGHQFPNYSSELNVNALLLGDSALYLCASRTGVGETQYFGPGTRLLVL.

The chain employs TRBV11-2 and TRBJ2-2, with unresolved D. This CDR3 has 15 residues. The germline CDR1 and CDR2 sequences are SGHAT and FQNNGV. Between the trimmed V and J ends, which lost 1 base and 4 bases, there was a span of 10 bases. CDR3: CASSLALRGTGELFF. The CDR3 DNA reads TGTGCCAGCAGCTTAGCCCTACGAGGCACCGGGGAGCTGTTTTTT.

This rearrangement joins TRBV9 to TRBJ2-3; 10 bases line up with TRBD1. Unmatched junction bases numbered 3, after V lost 4 bases and J lost 10 bases. The CDR3 has 12 residues. The germline V gene encodes CDR1 SGDLS and CDR2 YYNGEE. This CDR3 is CASSRDRGAQYF. CDR3 nucleotides: TGTGCCAGCAGCCGGGACAGGGGTGCGCAGTATTTT.

Here the CDR3 reads CASSLTGSGDTQYF. The CDR3 DNA reads TGCGCCAGCAGCTTGACAGGGTCAGGAGATACGCAGTATTTT. This chain joins TRBV5-1 and TRBJ2-3; D may be TRBD1 (6 bases). CDR1 is SGHRS and CDR2 is YFSETQ in the germline V gene. The CDR3 contains 14 residues. The V end was cut by 1 base, the J end by 5 bases, with 11 bases between.

The chain combines TRBV5-1 with TRBJ1-6; 7 bases map to TRBD1. The CDR3 is 15 amino acids. J lost 11 bases, V lost 4 bases, and 12 bases had no gene match. The germline V gene has CDR1 SGHRS and CDR2 YFSETQ. The chain's CDR3 is CASSPSTGTSTPLHF. Written as DNA, the CDR3 is TGCGCCAGCAGCCCCTCGACAGGGACTAGTACACCCCTCCACTTT. The whole variable domain, remainder taken from reference TRBV5-1 and TRBJ1-6, is KAGVTQTPRYLIKTRGQQVTLSCSPISGHRSVSWYQQTPGQGLQFLFEYFSETQRNKGNFPGRFSGRQFSNSRSEMNVSTLELGDSALYLCASSPSTGTSTPLHFGNGTRLTVT.

This clone has only one observation. V gene TRBV11-3 combines with J gene TRBJ2-1; 11 bases fit TRBD1. The CDR3 spans 15 residues. Germline V lookup: CDR1 SGHNT, CDR2 YENEEA. Trimming at V came to 1 base and at J to 7 bases, leaving 3 bases not matched to a gene. Here the CDR3 reads CASSLAGQGGNEQFF. CDR3 nucleotide sequence: TGTGCCAGCAGCTTAGCGGGACAGGGGGGGAATGAGCAGTTCTTC.

V gene TRBV5-6 combines with J gene TRBJ1-2; 8 bases align to TRBD1. J gave up 1 base and V 1 base, and 6 bases lay outside the gene matches. The germline V gene has CDR1 SGHDT and CDR2 YYEEEE. The CDR3 spans 16 residues. The DNA for the CDR3 is TGTGCCAGCAGCTTGAGGCCAGGGGGCTATAACTATGGCTACACCTTC. Residues: CASSLRPGGYNYGYTF.

In its sample, this clone was seen a few times. This chain links TRBV7-2 with TRBJ1-5, with no clear D. The CDR3 has 12 amino acids. The V gene lost 5 bases and the J gene lost 7 bases, with 9 bases spanning the gap. Germline CDR1 reads SGHTA; CDR2 reads FQGNSA. CDR3 residues: CASSIDSQPQHF. As DNA, the CDR3 is TGTGCCAGCAGCATTGACTCCCAGCCCCAGCATTTT.

This clone was seen ten or more times. The V and J genes are TRBV6-1 and TRBJ2-7; 8 positions match TRBD2. The CDR3 runs to 15 residues. From germline, CDR1 is MNHNS and CDR2 SASEGT. Trimming cost V 2 bases and J 5 bases; bases outside gene matches: 8. For the CDR3, the DNA is TGTGCCAGCAGTGAAAGGGCGGGGGGATCTAACGAGCAGTACTTC. Translated, it gives CASSERAGGSNEQYF.

The chain carries TRBV28 and TRBJ2-2; 8 nucleotides line up with TRBD1. The CDR3 spans 15 residues. Germline loops: CDR1 MDHEN, CDR2 SYDVKM. With V trimmed by 6 bases and J by 4 bases, 7 bases remained unmatched. The CDR3 here is CASSGQGAGTGELFF. CDR3 DNA: TGTGCCAGCAGCGGACAGGGCGCGGGCACCGGGGAGCTGTTTTTT. Full variable domain (rest looked up from reference TRBV28 and TRBJ2-2): DVKVTQSSRYLVKRTGEKVFLECVQDMDHENMFWYRQDPGLGLRLIYFSYDVKMKEKGDIPEGYSVSREKKERFSLILESASTNQTSMYLCASSGQGAGTGELFFGEGSRLTVL.

This chain connects TRBV7-9 to TRBJ2-5; 12 bases fit TRBD2. V lost 3 bases and J lost 4; bases outside the gene matches: 3. CDR3 length: 15 residues. The germline V gene has CDR1 SEHNR and CDR2 FQNEAQ (reference sequence). The CDR3, as DNA: TGTGCCAGCAGCTTGGGACTAGCGGGCCCAGAGACCCAGTACTTC. Amino acids: CASSLGLAGPETQYF.

The chain is built from TRBV6-1 and TRBJ2-2, with TRBD2 matching over 7 bases. CDR3 length: 14 residues. The trim removed 7 bases at V and 0 bases at J, leaving 2 bases unmatched. Germline V gives CDR1 MNHNS, CDR2 SASEGT. The CDR3 protein is CASNGGANTGELFF. The CDR3 bases are TGTGCCAGCAATGGGGGGGCGAACACCGGGGAGCTGTTTTTT.

The chain uses TRBV5-1 and TRBJ2-7; 8 positions agree with TRBD2. The CDR3 contains 14 residues. Germline lookup yields CDR1 SGHRS and CDR2 YFSETQ. The V gene end was trimmed by 3 bases and the J gene end by 4 bases; junction bases not matched to a gene: 6. The CDR3 coding sequence is TGCGCCAGCAGCTCATTCGGGGGGGTATACGAGCAGTACTTC. This codes for CASSSFGGVYEQYF.

A single count supports this clone. The chain carries TRBV27 and TRBJ1-5; no reliable D call. CDR1 is MNHEY and CDR2 is SMNVEV in the germline V gene (reference sequence). CDR3 length equals 14 residues. Trimming pared 3 bases from V and 1 base from J, leaving 7 bases between. CDR3 coding DNA: TGTGCCAGCAGTTTGGGAGCGAGCAATCAGCCCCAGCATTTT. It is translated as CASSLGASNQPQHF.

The rearrangement uses TRBV5-1 and TRBJ2-1; D possibly corresponds to TRBD1 (5 bases). In germline, CDR1 is SGHRS, CDR2 YFSETQ. CDR3 size: 15 residues. Trimming shortened V by 0 bases and J by 5 bases, and 12 bases separated the two germline ends. DNA of the CDR3: TGCGCCAGCAGCTTGGCCGCGGACAATAACAATGAGCAGTTCTTC. This translates into CASSLAADNNNEQFF.

The chain couples TRBV7-9 to TRBJ1-4; 8 positions match TRBD1. V shed 6 bases and J 6 bases; nucleotides not matched to a gene: 6. The germline V gene encodes CDR1 SEHNR and CDR2 FQNEAQ (reference sequence). The CDR3 covers 14 residues. This CDR3 reads CASRGEQGDEKLFF. The CDR3 nucleotides read TGTGCCAGCAGGGGGGAACAGGGGGATGAAAAACTGTTTTTT.

This chain connects TRBV29-1 to TRBJ2-6, with 7 bases identical to TRBD1. This CDR3 spans 14 amino acids. J was trimmed by 2 bases and V by 5 bases; bases with no gene match: 3. The germline V gene has CDR1 SQVTM and CDR2 ANQGSEA. The CDR3 protein is CSVRTGAGANVLTF. CDR3 coding DNA: TGCAGCGTTCGGACAGGAGCTGGGGCCAACGTCCTGACTTTC.